Here is one T cell receptor (beta chain) with its context. Its antigen is still unknown. The data stem from a study of cytomegalovirus exposure and HLA in healthy donors. Study context: Within an early data release were about 85 million unique TCRs drawn from HLA-typed donors.

Germline V lookup: CDR1 LNHDA, CDR2 SQIVND (reference sequence). Trimming cost V 3 bases and J 5 bases; bases outside gene matches: 9. CDR3 size: 15 residues. Primers for the PCR totalled 60 Vbeta and 13 Jbeta. The method was immunoSEQ multiplex PCR; TCRdb's version includes in-frame clones alone and lacks a portion of them. The sample holds some 120,000 clones, less than 80% seen once. General study findings and limits: Most observed TCR sequences were rare, whereas some public TCRs were detected in many donors.

The receptor was derived from a woman aged 40-49 years in good health and CMV-seropositive. The chain carries TRBV19 and TRBJ2-7; 8 positions agree with TRBD1. The specimen sequenced was PBMCs. The DNA for the CDR3 is TGTGCCAGTAGTATCGGAGACAGGGGCGCCGACGAGCAGTACTTC. It encodes CASSIGDRGADEQYF.